A single sample is the source of the 21 T cell receptor beta chains below, sequenced in a study of blood T cell repertoires in COVID-19. Only in-frame clones appear in the TCRdb table, and some are missing; sequencing was by immunoSEQ multiplex PCR. Of around 42,000 clones listed, 88% were seen once; the top ten hold about 4.8%. The sample consisted of peripheral blood. All receptors come from a human donor in a cohort sampled during active COVID-19.

CDR3 bases: TGCGCCAGCAGCCATCTCGGCTACGAGCAGTACTTC. Translating it yields CASSHLGYEQYF. This chain connects TRBV4-1 to TRBJ2-7; D is ambiguous. CDR1 and CDR2 (germline): MGHRA, YSYEKL. V was clipped by 3 bases and J by 3 bases, with 6 bases between them. The CDR3 totals 12 residues.

This rearrangement joins TRBV4-1 to TRBJ2-7; TRBD2 agrees at 7 bases. Germline-derived CDR1 and CDR2 are MGHRA and YSYEKL. This CDR3 region has 13 residues. The ends lost 6 bases at V and 9 bases at J; junction bases unmatched: 11. The CDR3 reads CASSQLLREGQYF. The CDR3 nucleotides read TGCGCCAGCAGTCAACTTCTCAGGGAGGGGCAGTACTTC.

The chain has TRBV5-1 and TRBJ1-2; 7 nucleotides agree with TRBD1. CDR3 length: 17 amino acids. Germline V gene lookup returns CDR1 SGHRS and CDR2 YFSETQ. V shed 6 bases and J 4 bases; nucleotides not matched to a gene: 18. The CDR3 here is CASKGGPNSGTAYGYTF. The CDR3, as DNA: TGCGCCAGCAAGGGGGGCCCTAACTCCGGGACAGCCTATGGCTACACCTTC.

The chain joins TRBV19 to TRBJ2-7; no firm D call. V was pared by 4 bases and J by 0 bases, with 13 bases between. The CDR3 sequence is 15 residues long. The germline gives CDR1 LNHDA, CDR2 SQIVND (reference sequence). CDR3 residues: CASSTTQSISYEQYF. In DNA form, the CDR3 reads TGTGCCAGTAGTACCACACAGAGTATCTCCTACGAGCAGTACTTC.

V usage is TRBV7-9 and J usage is TRBJ1-4; D gene unclear. V lost 7 bases, J lost 5 bases, and 17 bases lay in between. Per the germline V gene, CDR1 is SEHNR and CDR2 is FQNEAQ (reference sequence). The CDR3 runs 15 residues. The CDR3 sequence is CASMTGSAGNEKLFF. Written as DNA, the CDR3 is TGTGCCAGCATGACGGGCTCTGCGGGGAATGAAAAACTGTTTTTT.

The J gene is TRBJ2-1, the V gene TRBV5-1; 13 positions match TRBD2. CDR3 length: 20 amino acids. Trimming cost V 4 bases and J 0 bases; bases outside gene matches: 13. Per germline, CDR1 SGHRS and CDR2 YFSETQ. The CDR3 here is CASSPGTSGTYMSSYNEQFF. CDR3 DNA sequence: TGCGCCAGCAGCCCAGGGACTAGCGGGACGTATATGAGCTCCTACAATGAGCAGTTCTTC.

This sequence joins TRBV11-2 and TRBJ2-5; the match to TRBD1 covers 8 bases. CDR3 length equals 16 residues. Trimming at V came to 2 bases and at J to 5 bases, leaving 10 bases not matched to a gene. From germline, CDR1 is SGHAT and CDR2 FQNNGV. This chain's CDR3 is CASSLMQGAFGETQYF. CDR3 DNA: TGTGCCAGCAGCTTAATGCAGGGGGCGTTCGGGGAGACCCAGTACTTC.

The chain uses TRBV2 and TRBJ2-2, with 7 nucleotides matching TRBD2. CDR3 length: 15 amino acids. V trimming: 6 bases; J trimming: 3 bases; junction bases outside the gene matches: 7. The germline gives CDR1 SNHLY, CDR2 FYNNEI. The DNA for the CDR3 is TGTGCCAGCAGGGAGCGGGAAGATGACACCGGGGAGCTGTTTTTT. It codes for CASREREDDTGELFF.

The chain joins TRBV30 to TRBJ1-2; TRBD1 matches at 7 bases. The CDR3 sequence is 16 residues long. Germline assignment: CDR1 GTSNPN and CDR2 SVGIG (reference sequence). The trim removed 0 bases at V and 2 bases at J, leaving 9 bases unmatched. CDR3 protein: CAWSVPPGGQNYGYTF. As DNA, the CDR3 is TGTGCCTGGAGTGTACCCCCAGGGGGGCAGAACTATGGCTACACCTTC.

This rearrangement joins TRBV28 to TRBJ2-1; 8 bases map to TRBD1. The CDR3 has 14 residues. J gave up 5 bases and V 1 base, and 1 base lay outside the gene matches. The V gene's germline CDR1 is MDHEN and CDR2 SYDVKM. Written as DNA, the CDR3 is TGTGCCAGCAGTTTATCGACAGGGGACAATGAGCAGTTCTTC. This encodes CASSLSTGDNEQFF.

This rearrangement joins TRBV2 to TRBJ2-3; TRBD1 aligns across 10 bases. The CDR3 covers 14 residues. Germline CDR1 reads SNHLY; CDR2 reads FYNNEI. J was trimmed by 5 bases and V by 5 bases; bases with no gene match: 4. The CDR3 loop reads CASSSGQGEDTQYF. Written as DNA, the CDR3 is TGTGCCAGCAGTTCAGGACAGGGGGAAGATACGCAGTATTTT.

The chain uses TRBV5-1 and TRBJ2-3, with a possible D match to TRBD2 (6 bases). CDR3 length: 15 residues. V dropped 2 bases and J dropped 0 bases, with 10 bases sitting between them. The V gene's germline CDR1 is SGHRS and CDR2 YFSETQ. CDR3 bases: TGCGCCAGCAGCTTAAGGGGACTTAGCACAGATACGCAGTATTTT. Its protein is CASSLRGLSTDTQYF.

This clone was seen once. As DNA, the CDR3 is TGTGCCAGCCAATATCTAGTGCTTGCGCGCGATGAGCAGTTCTTC. Protein product: CASQYLVLARDEQFF. The chain has TRBV28 and TRBJ2-1; D not resolved. V was trimmed by 8 bases and J by 8 bases, leaving 22 bases between them. The V gene's germline CDR1 is MDHEN and CDR2 SYDVKM. There are 15 residues in the CDR3.

The chain combines TRBV7-6 with TRBJ1-1; 7 bases align to TRBD1. Germline loops: CDR1 SGHVS, CDR2 FNYEAQ. V lost 1 base to trimming and J lost 3 bases; unmatched junction nucleotides: 2. The CDR3 has 14 residues. The CDR3: CASSLEGADTEAFF. The CDR3 DNA follows: TGTGCCAGCAGCTTAGAGGGGGCGGACACTGAAGCTTTCTTT.

The genes are TRBV6-2 or TRBV6-3 and TRBJ2-3; D possibly corresponds to TRBD2 (5 bases). This CDR3 spans 16 amino acids. Germline CDR1 and CDR2: MNHEY and SVGEGT. Trimming shortened V by 2 bases and J by 0 bases, and 12 bases separated the two germline ends. The CDR3 coding sequence is TGTGCCAGCAGTTACCACCGGCGGGTAAGCACAGATACGCAGTATTTT. This codes for CASSYHRRVSTDTQYF.

This chain connects TRBV7-2 to TRBJ1-1, with D perhaps TRBD1 (6 bases). The germline V gene encodes CDR1 SGHTA and CDR2 FQGNSA. This CDR3 is 14 amino acids long. The germline V and J ends were trimmed by 4 bases and 1 base, with 10 bases remaining between them. For the CDR3, the DNA is TGTGCCAGCAGCTCCAGACAGGAGAACACTGAAGCTTTCTTT. It codes for CASSSRQENTEAFF.

The CDR3 coding sequence is TGTGCCTTTCAAAGAGCCACAGCCGAGCAGTACTTC. It codes for CAFQRATAEQYF. The chain is built from TRBV11-2 and TRBJ2-7; D is unresolved. CDR3 size: 12 residues. The germline V gene has CDR1 SGHAT and CDR2 FQNNGV. With 11 bases removed from V and 6 bases from J, the gap between germline ends came to 17 bases.

The chain joins TRBV5-1 to TRBJ2-2; 7 nucleotides match TRBD2. The CDR3 has 15 residues. Losses at the gene ends were 7 bases for V and 3 bases for J; bases not matched to a gene: 9. Germline CDR1 and CDR2: SGHRS and YFSETQ. The CDR3 loop is CASLQGGPDTGELFF. In DNA form, the CDR3 reads TGCGCCAGCCTGCAGGGAGGGCCGGACACCGGGGAGCTGTTTTTT.

CDR3 nucleotides: TGTGCCAGCAGCTTAGTGTTGTTGACAGAAGAGACCCAGTACTTC. Protein sequence: CASSLVLLTEETQYF. The V gene is TRBV7-9, the J gene TRBJ2-5; a possible D gene is TRBD1 (5 bases). The CDR3 has 15 residues. The V gene lost 1 base and the J gene lost 3 bases, with 12 bases spanning the gap. Germline V gene sequence: CDR1 SEHNR, CDR2 FQNEAQ (reference sequence). The full variable domain, completed using reference TRBV7-9 and TRBJ2-5, is DTGVSQNPRHKITKRGQNVTFRCDPISEHNRLYWYRQTLGQGPEFLTYFQNEAQLEKSRLLSDRFSAERPKGSFSTLEIQRTEQGDSAMYLCASSLVLLTEETQYFGPGTRLLVL.

The V call is TRBV7-9, the J call TRBJ2-6; maybe TRBD1 (6 bases). The CDR3 is 14 residues long. Trimming left V 1 base short and J 7 bases short, with 8 bases between. Germline assignment: CDR1 SEHNR and CDR2 FQNEAQ (reference sequence). This CDR3 is CASSLVRGANVLTF. CDR3 coding DNA: TGTGCCAGCAGCTTAGTCAGGGGTGCCAACGTCCTGACTTTC.

The V gene is TRBV4-1, the J gene TRBJ2-3; TRBD2 agrees at 8 bases. CDR3 size: 17 residues. The V and J ends lost 1 base and 2 bases, in that order; junction bases with no gene match: 8. Germline V gene sequence: CDR1 MGHRA, CDR2 YSYEKL. The CDR3 here is CASSQVRASGFTDTQYF. DNA for the CDR3: TGCGCCAGCAGCCAAGTAAGAGCTAGCGGGTTCACAGATACGCAGTATTTT.